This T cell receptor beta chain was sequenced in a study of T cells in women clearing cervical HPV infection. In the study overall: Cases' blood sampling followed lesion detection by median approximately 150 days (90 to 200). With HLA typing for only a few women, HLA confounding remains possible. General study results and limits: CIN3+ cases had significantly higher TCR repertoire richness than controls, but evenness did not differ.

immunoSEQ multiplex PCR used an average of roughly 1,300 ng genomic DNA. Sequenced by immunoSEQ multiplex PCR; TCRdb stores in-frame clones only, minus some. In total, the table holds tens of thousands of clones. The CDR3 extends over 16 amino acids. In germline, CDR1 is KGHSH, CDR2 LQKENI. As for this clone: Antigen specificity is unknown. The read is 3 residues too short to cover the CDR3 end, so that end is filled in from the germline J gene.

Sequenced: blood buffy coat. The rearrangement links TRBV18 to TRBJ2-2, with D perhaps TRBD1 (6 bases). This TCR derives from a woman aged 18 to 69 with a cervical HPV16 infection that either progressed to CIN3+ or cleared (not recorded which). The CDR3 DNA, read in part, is TGTGCCAGCTCACCACGCATCGACAGGAAAGAAGAAAAG. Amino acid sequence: CASSPRIDRKEEK. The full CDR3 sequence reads CASSPRIDRKEEKLFF. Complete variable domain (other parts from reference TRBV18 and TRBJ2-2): NAGVMQNPRHLVRRRGQEARLRCSPMKGHSHVYWYRQLPEEGLKFMVYLQKENIIDESGMPKERFSAEFPKEGPSILRIQQVVRGDSAAYFCASSPRIDRKEEKLFFGEGSRLTVL.